Listed below are T cell receptor beta chains from one sample, sequenced in a study of cytomegalovirus exposure and HLA in healthy donors. Data came from immunoSEQ multiplex PCR; TCRdb stores just in-frame clones and leaves some out. The sample records some 130,000 clones, around 77% being singletons. The specimen sequenced was PBMCs. The source is a male donor in good health and CMV-seropositive. CDR3s include the opening cysteine and the closing phenylalanine or tryptophan. A D gene is named only where the DNA matches it firmly. Part of the rows lack a size; the others show once, few, many or a class for expanded clones.

TRBV27	.	TRBJ2-3	.	TGTGCCAGCCGACCAGTCCCCACGGGTGGGACAGATACGCAGTATTTT	CASRPVPTGGTDTQYF
TRBV29-1	TRBD2	TRBJ2-1	.	TGCAGCGCCATGAGGCGAAGCGGGAGGACCTCCTACAATGAGCAGTTCTTC	CSAMRRSGRTSYNEQFF
TRBV2	.	TRBJ1-4	.	TGTGCCAGCAGACGACAGCTTTTCGCAACTAATGAAAAACTGTTTTTT	CASRRQLFATNEKLFF
TRBV4-2	TRBD2	TRBJ2-1	once	TGTGCCAGCAGCCAAGACCTACGGTACGCGACAGCGGGGCGCTCCTACAATGAGCAGTTCTTC	CASSQDLRYATAGRSYNEQFF
TRBV27	TRBD2	TRBJ2-5	.	TGTGCCAGCAGTTTAATGCCTAGCGGCCAAGAGACCCAGTACTTC	CASSLMPSGQETQYF
TRBV5-4	TRBD2	TRBJ2-1	.	TGTGCCAGCAGCCGGGATTCTAGCGGGACCTACAATGAGCAGTTCTTC	CASSRDSSGTYNEQFF
TRBV28	.	TRBJ1-6	.	TGTGCCAGCAGTCCCCGCGCGGTTTCACCCCTCCACTTT	CASSPRAVSPLHF
TRBV28	TRBD1	TRBJ2-3	.	TGTGCCAGCAGTTCACTTACAGGGGCCTTAACAGATACGCAGTATTTT	CASSSLTGALTDTQYF
TRBV4-1	TRBD2	TRBJ2-1	.	TGCGCCAGCAGCCAAGACCGGCTAGCGGGGTCTGATGAGCAGTTCTTC	CASSQDRLAGSDEQFF
TRBV7-9	.	TRBJ1-2	once	TGTTCCAGCAGCTCGCGTCGAGGGGGGGGAAACTATGGCTACACCTTC	CSSSSRRGGGNYGYTF
TRBV18	TRBD2	TRBJ2-1	once	TGTGCCAGCTTCTCGGTTGGGGGGGTCACGCGAACCCTCAATGAGCAGTTCTTC	CASFSVGGVTRTLNEQFF
TRBV9	TRBD2	TRBJ2-7	.	TGTGCCAGCAGCGTAGGACTAGCGGGAGCCATCTCGGGGAACGAGCAGTACTTC	CASSVGLAGAISGNEQYF
TRBV11-1	.	TRBJ2-7	.	TGTGCCAGCAGCTTTAGCGACAGCGGACTAGAGCAGTACTTC	CASSFSDSGLEQYF
TRBV7-8	.	TRBJ1-1	.	TGTGCCAGCAGCATTACCGGAGGGCTCATGAACACTGAAGCTTTCTTT	CASSITGGLMNTEAFF
TRBV7-2	.	TRBJ1-2	.	TGTGCCAGCAGCTTAGCGACAAACTATGGCTACACCTTC	CASSLATNYGYTF
TRBV7-9	.	TRBJ2-3	.	TGTGCCAGCAGATCGGTCGGGGGAGCGGATACGCAGTATTTT	CASRSVGGADTQYF
TRBV5-1	.	TRBJ1-2	.	TGCGCCAGCAGCTCGGGAGGTGGCAGCTATGGCTACACCTTC	CASSSGGGSYGYTF
TRBV5-6	.	TRBJ2-3	.	TGTGCCAGCAGCTTTCAGCGGGTTAACAGGGGTACGCAGTATTTT	CASSFQRVNRGTQYF
TRBV28	TRBD2	TRBJ2-1	.	TGTGCCAGCAGCGGACTAGCGGGGGCCTCCTACAATGAGCAGTTCTTC	CASSGLAGASYNEQFF
TRBV5-1	TRBD2	TRBJ2-5	few	TGCGCCAGCAGCACCACTAGCGGGGGCGGTGAGACCCAGTACTTC	CASSTTSGGGETQYF
TRBV7-9	TRBD2	TRBJ2-5	.	TGTGCCAGCAGCTCCGGGACTACAGGTGGAGAGACCCAGTACTTC	CASSSGTTGGETQYF
TRBV5-1	TRBD1	TRBJ2-7	.	TGCGCCAGCAGCTTGGGGACAGGGGGCTACGAGCAGTACTTC	CASSLGTGGYEQYF
TRBV4-1	TRBD1	TRBJ2-7	once	TGCGCCAGCAGCCAGGAGGACAGGGCGCTCTACGAGCAGTACTTC	CASSQEDRALYEQYF
TRBV19	TRBD1	TRBJ2-2	.	TGTGCCAGTAGTATAGATCGGACAGGGGCGAACACCGGGGAGCTGTTTTTT	CASSIDRTGANTGELFF
TRBV28	TRBD2	TRBJ2-3	.	TGTGCCAGCAGTTTAATGCGTCTAGCGGGACGCACAGATACGCAGTATTTT	CASSLMRLAGRTDTQYF
TRBV29-1	.	TRBJ2-7	.	TGCAGCGTCGGACAGTTTACCTACGAGCAGTACTTC	CSVGQFTYEQYF
TRBV30	TRBD2	TRBJ2-7	few	TGTGCCTGGAGTGTCGGGGGGACTAGCGGGGGCTCGCAGTACTTC	CAWSVGGTSGGSQYF
TRBV13	TRBD1	TRBJ2-5	once	TGTGCCAGCAGCTTAGGGGGACAGCTACAAGAGACCCAGTACTTC	CASSLGGQLQETQYF
TRBV19	TRBD1	TRBJ1-4	.	TGTGCCAGCAACCCCGACAGGGAAGCTAATGAAAAACTGTTTTTT	CASNPDREANEKLFF
TRBV2	TRBD2	TRBJ2-2	once	TGTGCCAGCAGGTCCTTGCGGGGGGGCGCCGGGGAGCTGTTTTTT	CASRSLRGGAGELFF
TRBV7-2	.	TRBJ2-5	.	TGTGCCAGCAGCTTAAACAGGGTACAGACCCAGTACTTC	CASSLNRVQTQYF
TRBV6-5	.	TRBJ2-7	once	TGTGCCAGCAGTCGTATCGGGGGAGAGCAGTACTTC	CASSRIGGEQYF
TRBV6-5	.	TRBJ2-5	.	TGTGCCAGCAGTACTTACCAAGAGACCCAGTACTTC	CASSTYQETQYF
TRBV5-1	TRBD1	TRBJ1-4	few	TGCGCCAGCAGCATCTTACCGGGACAGGGCAATGAAAAACTGTTTTTT	CASSILPGQGNEKLFF
TRBV7-9	.	TRBJ2-5	.	TGTGCCAGCACCCGACTAGTGAACCAAGAGACCCAGTACTTC	CASTRLVNQETQYF
TRBV5-4	TRBD2	TRBJ2-3	.	TGTGCCAGCAGCTTCGGGGGACTAGCGGGAATTGTCGGCACAGATACGCAGTATTTT	CASSFGGLAGIVGTDTQYF
TRBV27	TRBD1	TRBJ2-5	.	TGTGCCAGCAGCGATATGACAGGGCCGGAAGAGACCCAGTACTTC	CASSDMTGPEETQYF